This T cell receptor beta chain was retrieved from a study of T cell responses to AZD1222 COVID-19 vaccine. General study points: Donor demographics were predominantly white British with a female majority; clonal diversity may be underestimated. Unmutated variant regions reportedly attract nearly half of all spike-specific TCRs.

Repertoires were generated with immunoSEQ multiplex PCR, while TCRdb's copy carries only in-frame clones and drops some. This sample carries under 150,000 clones, about 92% of them seen once, and the ten largest clones take 4.5% to 5.5%. The CDR3 sequence is 18 residues long. Trimming left V 0 bases short and J 0 bases short, with 15 bases between. The germline gives CDR1 MGHRA, CDR2 YSYEKL. This clone has a single count. Its antigen is unknown. The clonotype originates from an adult in good health. The chain couples TRBV4-1 to TRBJ1-3, with TRBD1 as a possible D gene (6 bases). This material consisted of peripheral blood, taken on day 0 of AZD1222 vaccination. CDR3 DNA sequence: TGCGCCAGCAGCCAAGATTTCCAGGGAGGGGGCTCTGGAAACACCATATATTTT. It specifies CASSQDFQGGGSGNTIYF.